This TCR beta chain was identified during a study of T-cell memory formation after mild COVID-19. The overall study: Largely, the TCR clusters proved donor specific.

This clonotype occurred a few times. This CDR3 comprises 13 residues. V dropped 0 bases and J dropped 8 bases, with 7 bases sitting between them. Per germline, CDR1 LNHNV and CDR2 YYDKDF (reference sequence). TCRdb reanalysed the 5' RACE reads using MiXCR and keeps one entry per CDR3 protein. The table lists 85,000 to 130,000 distinct CDR3 sequences, more than 9.5% of them singletons, with around 40% in the top ten. This sequence was found in a young man who had mild COVID-19 (a few samples of this study predate the infection). Cell type and time point are not known. Material for sequencing was PBMCs or a T cell subset sorted from them (not recorded which). This chain links TRBV15 with TRBJ1-4; D is ambiguous. CDR3 nucleotide sequence: TGTGCCACCAGCAGAGATGGAGGGGAAAAACTGTTTTTT. Protein: CATSRDGGEKLFF.